The entry that follows covers one T cell receptor (beta chain) sequence. Its antigen is currently unknown. The CDR3 contains 12 residues. Per germline, CDR1 SEHNR and CDR2 FQNEAQ (reference sequence). Between the trimmed V and J ends, which lost 0 bases and 13 bases, there was a span of 10 bases. The repertoire was sequenced with immunoSEQ multiplex PCR; TCRdb's copy has only in-frame clones and lacks some. The sample lists fewer than 120,000 clones; roughly 90% were seen once. The source of the sample is a study of cytomegalovirus exposure and HLA in healthy donors. Study-wide background: In a later analysis, the roughly 120 validation repertoires were reported to have used the same platform as the roughly 610 first-cohort repertoires.

Study-wide results and caveats: Specific recognition of CMV antigens was confirmed in vitro for a few chains (all CMV-associated).

This receptor was taken from a woman in her twenties or thirties in good health and CMV-seropositive. The chain combines TRBV7-9 with TRBJ2-1; D is perhaps TRBD1 (5 bases). Sequencing was carried out using PBMCs. CDR3 protein: CASSLADSLQFF. As DNA, the CDR3 is TGTGCCAGCAGCTTAGCAGACAGCCTTCAGTTCTTC.